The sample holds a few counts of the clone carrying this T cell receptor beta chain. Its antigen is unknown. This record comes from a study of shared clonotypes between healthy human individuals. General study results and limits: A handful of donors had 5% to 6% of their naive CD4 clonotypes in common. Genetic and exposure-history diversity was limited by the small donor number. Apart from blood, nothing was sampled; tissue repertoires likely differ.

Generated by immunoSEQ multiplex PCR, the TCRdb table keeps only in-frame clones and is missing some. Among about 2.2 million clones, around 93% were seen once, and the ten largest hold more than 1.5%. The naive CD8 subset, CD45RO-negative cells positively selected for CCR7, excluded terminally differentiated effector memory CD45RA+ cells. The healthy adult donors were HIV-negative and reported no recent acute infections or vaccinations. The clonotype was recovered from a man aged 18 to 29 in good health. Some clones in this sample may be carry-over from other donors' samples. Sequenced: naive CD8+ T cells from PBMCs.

The chain's CDR3 is CASMGGTGTEAFF. The CDR3 bases are TGTGCCAGCATGGGCGGGACAGGGACTGAAGCTTTCTTT. The chain is built from TRBV27 and TRBJ1-1; 9 bases map to TRBD1. Germline lookup yields CDR1 MNHEY and CDR2 SMNVEV (reference sequence). The junction had 5 bases not matched to a gene; V was cut back by 7 bases and J by 5 bases. The CDR3 contains 13 residues.